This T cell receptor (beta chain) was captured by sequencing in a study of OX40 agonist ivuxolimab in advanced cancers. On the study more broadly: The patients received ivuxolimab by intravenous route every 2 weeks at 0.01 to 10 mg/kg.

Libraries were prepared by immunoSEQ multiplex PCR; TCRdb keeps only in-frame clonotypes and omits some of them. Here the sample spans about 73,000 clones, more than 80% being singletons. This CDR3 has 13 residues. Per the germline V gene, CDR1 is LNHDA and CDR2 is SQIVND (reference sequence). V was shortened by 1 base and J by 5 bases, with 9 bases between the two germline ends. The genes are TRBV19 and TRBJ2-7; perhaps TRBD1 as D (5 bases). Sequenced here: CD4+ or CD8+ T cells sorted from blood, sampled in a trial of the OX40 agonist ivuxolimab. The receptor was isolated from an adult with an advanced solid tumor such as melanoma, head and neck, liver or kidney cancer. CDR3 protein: CASSIAGFDEQYF. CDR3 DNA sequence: TGTGCCAGTAGTATAGCAGGGTTCGACGAGCAGTACTTC.